The source of this T cell receptor (beta chain) is a study of cytomegalovirus exposure and HLA in healthy donors. PCR was performed using 60 Vbeta and 13 Jbeta primers. Authors' methods: Unique TCR beta chains totaled approximately 83 million in a later count, with around 10 million of them shared. The method was immunoSEQ multiplex PCR; TCRdb's version includes in-frame clones alone and lacks a portion of them. V, J and clone size are taken as reported in that table, and D and trimming were inferred from the DNA itself. The sample consists of 210,000 or so clones, approximately 84% of them appearing once. As regards this clone: No antigen is known for it.

The CDR3 consists of 13 residues. Trimming took off 4 bases at V and 7 bases at J, with 13 bases between the two ends. Germline assignment: CDR1 GTSNPN and CDR2 SVGIG (reference sequence). Broader study findings: A list of roughly 180 TCR beta chains associated with cytomegalovirus was given.

The gene calls are TRBV30 and TRBJ1-4; D ambiguous. The TCR was taken from a woman in her forties in good health and CMV-seronegative. The sequencing input was PBMCs. The CDR3 DNA reads as TGTGCCTGGAAACGGGAAGATCGTGAAAAACTGTTTTTT. Encoded protein: CAWKREDREKLFF.